Listed below are T cell receptor beta chains from one sample, sequenced in a study of blood T cell repertoires in COVID-19. The assay was immunoSEQ multiplex PCR, and TCRdb's table has in-frame clones only and misses some. The table shows more than 200,000 clones, with approximately 79% occurring only once. What was sequenced was peripheral blood. These receptors were collected from a woman in her forties with active or convalescent COVID-19. CDR3s include the opening cysteine and the closing phenylalanine or tryptophan. The order of the fields is D gene, clone size, J gene, V gene, CDR3 protein. A D gene is named only where the DNA matches it firmly. The size of a clone is reported for some rows only, either as once, few or many, or as a class for expanded clones.

TRBD2	.	TRBJ2-2	TRBV4-1	CASSLSGGGTGELFF
.	many	TRBJ1-4	TRBV15	CATSRAATNEKLFF
.	.	TRBJ2-5	TRBV28	CASEILGPGWKTQYF
TRBD2	.	TRBJ2-7	TRBV15	CATSLTRGENYEQYF
.	.	TRBJ1-1	TRBV6-4	CASSPGSENTEAFF
TRBD1	.	TRBJ2-1	TRBV9	CASSARQGLAVWGEQFF
TRBD1	.	TRBJ1-2	TRBV7-9	CASSLSPGTGDGYTF
.	.	TRBJ2-4	TRBV27	CASSFLAKNIQYF
TRBD1	.	TRBJ1-2	TRBV5-1	CASSLTGGAGYTF
TRBD1	once	TRBJ2-5	TRBV7-9	CASSEGQGARETQYF
.	.	TRBJ1-1	TRBV3-1/TRBV3-2	CASSQLLRLNTEAFF
.	.	TRBJ1-3	TRBV24-1	CATADGSSGNTIYF
.	.	TRBJ1-5	TRBV27	CASSLRQRVNQPQHF
TRBD1	few	TRBJ1-5	TRBV28	CASSLIKTGDPQHF